Listed below are T cell receptor beta chains from one sample, sequenced in a study of blood T cell repertoires in COVID-19. Only in-frame clones appear in the TCRdb table, and some are missing; sequencing was by immunoSEQ multiplex PCR. The sample carries 120,000 or so clones, around 87% recorded once. Material: peripheral blood. The receptors derive from a woman aged 60 to 75 with acute or convalescent COVID-19. CDR3s include the opening cysteine and the closing phenylalanine or tryptophan. Fields, in order: J gene, clone size, D gene, V gene, CDR3 length, CDR3 protein, CDR3 DNA. D genes are given only for firm matches. Only part of the rows carry a size: once, few, many, or a class if the clone is expanded.

>TRBJ2-5|NA|NA|TRBV3-1/TRBV3-2|12
CASSHLQETQYF
TGTGCCAGCAGCCACCTACAAGAGACCCAGTACTTC
>TRBJ1-2|NA|NA|TRBV28|15
CASSIGGIQNYGYTF
TGTGCCAGCAGTATAGGGGGAATCCAAAACTATGGCTACACCTTC
>TRBJ1-2|NA|TRBD1|TRBV6-1|14
CASSEGADRAGYTF
TGTGCCAGCAGTGAGGGAGCGGACAGGGCTGGCTACACCTTC
>TRBJ2-1|NA|NA|TRBV24-1|17
CATSDGKSGQRTNEQFF
TGTGCCACCAGTGATGGTAAAAGCGGCCAGCGTACCAATGAGCAGTTCTTC
>TRBJ1-2|NA|NA|TRBV27|14
CASSPPGQSYGYTF
TGTGCCAGCAGTCCCCCCGGACAGAGCTATGGCTACACCTTC
>TRBJ2-1|NA|TRBD2|TRBV7-2|17
CASSPPSGAVAYNEQFF
TGTGCCAGCAGCCCCCCAAGCGGGGCCGTAGCCTACAATGAGCAGTTCTTC
>TRBJ2-1|NA|NA|TRBV2|11
CASGQHNEQFF
TGTGCCAGCGGGCAGCACAATGAGCAGTTCTTC
>TRBJ2-2|NA|TRBD1|TRBV4-1|16
CASSQEGTGATGELFF
TGCGCCAGCAGCCAAGAGGGGACAGGGGCGACCGGGGAGCTGTTTTTT
>TRBJ1-3|NA|TRBD1|TRBV10-3|14
CAISVQGAGNTIYF
TGTGCCATCAGTGTCCAGGGGGCTGGAAACACCATATATTTT
>TRBJ2-3|NA|NA|TRBV11-3|12
CASSLSMDTQYF
TGTGCCAGCAGCCTATCTATGGATACGCAGTATTTT
>TRBJ2-5|once|TRBD2|TRBV10-3|16
CAITPTGLGWAETQYF
TGTGCCATCACTCCCACCGGACTAGGATGGGCAGAGACCCAGTACTTC
>TRBJ1-1|NA|NA|TRBV25-1|15
CASSASRTGNTEAFF
TGTGCCAGCAGTGCAAGTAGAACAGGGAACACTGAAGCTTTCTTT
>TRBJ2-1|once|TRBD2|TRBV30|14
CAWSRGLVNGEQFF
TGTGCCTGGAGTAGGGGACTAGTAAATGGTGAGCAGTTCTTC
>TRBJ2-5|NA|TRBD2|TRBV19|18
CASRPPLSSGRVQETQYF
TGTGCCAGTAGGCCCCCCCTCTCTAGCGGGAGGGTGCAAGAGACCCAGTACTTC
>TRBJ2-5|NA|TRBD1|TRBV20-1|14
CSASGQGWKETQYF
TGCAGTGCTAGTGGACAGGGCTGGAAAGAGACCCAGTACTTC
>TRBJ1-5|NA|TRBD1|TRBV7-8|16
CASKGGAGHSNQPQHF
TGTGCCAGCAAAGGGGGCGCTGGGCATAGCAATCAGCCCCAGCATTTT
>TRBJ2-1|NA|TRBD2|TRBV7-3|16
CASSQGGGGRYNEQFF
TGTGCCAGCAGCCAGGGAGGCGGGGGACGGTACAATGAGCAGTTCTTC
>TRBJ1-2|NA|NA|TRBV3-1/TRBV3-2|14
CASSQPQGNDGYTF
TGTGCCAGCAGCCAGCCACAGGGAAATGATGGCTACACCTTC
>TRBJ2-4|NA|TRBD2|TRBV29-1|17
CSATPRSGGSSKNIQYF
TGCAGCGCCACCCCAAGGAGCGGGGGCAGCTCAAAAAACATTCAGTACTTC
>TRBJ2-1|NA|TRBD2|TRBV18|16
CASSRGLADGMNEQFF
TGTGCCAGCTCACGGGGACTAGCGGACGGAATGAATGAGCAGTTCTTC
>TRBJ2-3|NA|NA|TRBV19|17
CASSPSRAGGWADTQYF
TGTGCCAGTAGCCCGAGTCGGGCGGGCGGGTGGGCAGATACGCAGTATTTT
>TRBJ2-7|NA|NA|TRBV18|16
CASSLSRGGKGYEQYF
TGTGCCAGCTCACTTTCGCGGGGCGGGAAAGGCTACGAGCAGTACTTC
>TRBJ2-1|once|TRBD2|TRBV5-1|15
CASSLSGSLYNEQFF
TGCGCCAGCAGCCTTAGCGGGTCGCTTTACAATGAGCAGTTCTTC
>TRBJ2-3|NA|TRBD2|TRBV5-1|16
CASSLEAAGGTDTQYF
TGCGCCAGCAGCCTGGAGGCAGCGGGAGGGACAGATACGCAGTATTTT
>TRBJ2-3|NA|NA|TRBV5-1|14
CASSLQGTADTQYF
TGCGCCAGCAGCTTACAGGGTACAGCAGATACGCAGTATTTT
>TRBJ2-3|NA|TRBD2|TRBV6-1|15
CASSELAGGPDTQYF
TGTGCCAGCAGTGAACTAGCGGGAGGGCCAGATACGCAGTATTTT
>TRBJ1-4|NA|NA|TRBV4-1|17
CASSQGGPRTKNEKLFF
TGCGCCAGCAGCCAAGGGGGGCCCAGGACGAAGAATGAAAAACTGTTTTTT
>TRBJ2-7|NA|NA|TRBV21-1|17
CASSKPPRAGPPYEQYF
TGTGCCAGCAGCAAACCCCCCAGAGCGGGACCCCCCTACGAGCAGTACTTC
>TRBJ1-2|NA|NA|TRBV9|18
CASSVAILVAGESYGYTF
TGTGCCAGCAGCGTAGCTATTTTAGTGGCGGGCGAGAGCTATGGCTACACCTTC
>TRBJ2-1|NA|NA|TRBV9|15
CASSPAPGLPNEQFF
TGTGCCAGCAGCCCTGCCCCGGGACTTCCTAATGAACAGTTCTTC
>TRBJ2-1|NA|TRBD2|TRBV6-5|15
CASRPTSGVYNEQFF
TGTGCCAGCAGGCCAACTAGCGGGGTCTACAATGAGCAGTTCTTC
>TRBJ1-1|NA|NA|TRBV3-1/TRBV3-2|14
CASSQGGAGTEAFF
TGTGCCAGCAGCCAAGGCGGGGCCGGCACTGAAGCTTTCTTT
>TRBJ2-5|NA|TRBD2|TRBV6-5|16
CASSYEALAGLETQYF
TGTGCCAGCAGCTACGAGGCACTAGCGGGACTGGAGACCCAGTACTTC
>TRBJ1-2|NA|TRBD1|TRBV9|15
CASSVGGQGTSGYTF
TGTGCCAGCAGCGTAGGAGGACAGGGTACGTCAGGCTACACCTTC
>TRBJ1-2|NA|TRBD1|TRBV6-1|17
CASSEALRTGSSVGYTF
TGTGCCAGCAGTGAAGCGCTTCGGACAGGGTCCTCCGTGGGCTACACCTTC
>TRBJ2-1|NA|NA|TRBV6-5|14
CASSPSVRSGEQFF
TGTGCCAGCAGCCCATCCGTCAGGAGCGGGGAGCAGTTCTTC
>TRBJ2-5|NA|NA|TRBV6-7|17
CASSYSTRGHQQETQYF
TGTGCCAGCAGTTACTCGACTAGGGGGCACCAACAAGAGACCCAGTACTTC
>TRBJ1-2|NA|NA|TRBV18|16
CASPGQGTRMDYGYTF
TGTGCCAGCCCCGGGCAGGGAACGAGAATGGACTATGGCTACACCTTC
>TRBJ2-1|NA|NA|TRBV24-1|11
CATSDGSEQFF
TGTGCCACCAGTGATGGCAGTGAGCAGTTCTTC
>TRBJ2-7|NA|TRBD2|TRBV27|15
CASSLRLAGVREQYF
TGTGCCAGCAGTTTACGACTAGCGGGAGTTCGCGAGCAGTACTTC
>TRBJ1-2|NA|NA|TRBV7-2|13
CASSLGTAYGYTF
TGTGCCAGCAGCTTAGGGACAGCCTATGGCTACACCTTC
>TRBJ1-1|NA|NA|TRBV7-8|14
CASQVQELSTEAFF
TGTGCCTCTCAGGTCCAGGAATTAAGCACTGAAGCTTTCTTT
>TRBJ1-1|NA|NA|TRBV15|13
CATSSVEGSEAFF
TGTGCCACCAGCAGCGTGGAGGGAAGTGAAGCTTTCTTT
>TRBJ1-2|NA|NA|TRBV5-1|13
CASSLGTVDGYTF
TGCGCCAGCAGCTTGGGTACCGTAGATGGCTACACCTTC